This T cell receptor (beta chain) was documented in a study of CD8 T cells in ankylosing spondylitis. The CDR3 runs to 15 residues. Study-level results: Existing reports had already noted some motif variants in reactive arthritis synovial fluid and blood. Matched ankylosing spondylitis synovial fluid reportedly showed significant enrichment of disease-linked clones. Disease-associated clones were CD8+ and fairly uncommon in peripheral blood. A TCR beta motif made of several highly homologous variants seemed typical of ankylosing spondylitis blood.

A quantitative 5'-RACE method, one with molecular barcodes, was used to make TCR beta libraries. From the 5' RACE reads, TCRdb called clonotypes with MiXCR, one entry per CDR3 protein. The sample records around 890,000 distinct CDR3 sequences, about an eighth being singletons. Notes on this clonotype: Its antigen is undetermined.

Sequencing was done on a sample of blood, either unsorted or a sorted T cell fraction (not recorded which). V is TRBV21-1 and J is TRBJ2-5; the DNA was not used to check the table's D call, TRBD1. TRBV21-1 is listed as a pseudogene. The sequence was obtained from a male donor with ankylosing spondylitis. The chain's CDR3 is CASSPRTESQETQYF. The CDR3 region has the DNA TGTGCCAGCAGCCCACGGACAGAATCACAAGAGACCCAGTACTTC.